This passage covers 26 T cell receptor beta chains from one sample sequenced in a study of T cell responses to AZD1222 COVID-19 vaccine. Repertoires were generated with immunoSEQ multiplex PCR, while TCRdb's copy carries only in-frame clones and drops some. The profile shows 100,000 to 110,000 clones, around 87% of them singletons. The sample in question was peripheral blood, obtained on day 0 of MenACWY control vaccination. These receptors originate from an adult in good health.

The V gene is TRBV12-3 or TRBV12-4, the J gene TRBJ1-3; D gene uncertain. V lost 6 bases and J lost 4, with 7 bases in between. The CDR3 loop spans 12 amino acids. This CDR3 is CASRAAGNTIYF. CDR3 nucleotides: TGTGCCAGCAGGGCAGCCGGAAACACCATATATTTT.

The chain joins TRBV5-1 to TRBJ1-1; D is perhaps TRBD1 (6 bases). This CDR3 is 15 amino acids long. The germline V gene has CDR1 SGHRS and CDR2 YFSETQ. Trimming removed 1 base from V and 4 bases from J, with 14 bases in between. This chain's CDR3 is CASSLRGEAGTEAFF. CDR3 nucleotides: TGCGCCAGCAGCTTGAGGGGGGAAGCGGGCACTGAAGCTTTCTTT.

The rearrangement links TRBV6-5 to TRBJ2-7; no reliable D call. Germline lookup yields CDR1 MNHEY and CDR2 SVGAGI. Trimming removed 0 bases from V and 3 bases from J, with 9 bases in between. The CDR3 covers 14 residues. The CDR3 DNA follows: TGTGCCAGCAGTTACTCAAGGTTCGACTACGAGCAGTACTTC. Protein product: CASSYSRFDYEQYF.

This clone was observed once. V gene TRBV7-2 combines with J gene TRBJ2-2; no definite D call. The CDR3 sequence is 16 residues long. V was clipped by 1 base and J by 0 bases, with 9 bases between them. Germline values: CDR1 SGHTA, CDR2 FQGNSA. The CDR3 region has the DNA TGTGCCAGCAGCTTAGGGGGTCGCGCGAACACCGGGGAGCTGTTTTTT. Protein product: CASSLGGRANTGELFF.

The chain is built from TRBV6-5 and TRBJ2-2; 7 nucleotides match TRBD2. V lost 2 bases to trimming and J lost 5 bases; unmatched junction nucleotides: 8. The CDR3 runs 16 residues. CDR1 and CDR2 (germline): MNHEY, SVGAGI. The CDR3 nucleotides are TGTGCCAGCAGTTACGACGGGACTACGTTGACCGGGGAGCTGTTTTTT. It yields the protein CASSYDGTTLTGELFF.

The chain uses TRBV5-1 and TRBJ2-2; D unresolved. Germline V gene data show CDR1 as SGHRS and CDR2 as YFSETQ. The CDR3 covers 16 residues. Deletions cut 0 bases from V and 0 bases from J, with 9 bases between. CDR3 sequence (DNA): TGCGCCAGCAGCTTGGGATCAGAGACGAACACCGGGGAGCTGTTTTTT. This sequence encodes CASSLGSETNTGELFF. Drawing the rest from reference TRBV5-1 and TRBJ2-2, the complete variable domain is KAGVTQTPRYLIKTRGQQVTLSCSPISGHRSVSWYQQTPGQGLQFLFEYFSETQRNKGNFPGRFSGRQFSNSRSEMNVSTLELGDSALYLCASSLGSETNTGELFFGEGSRLTVL.

This sequence joins TRBV3-1 (or the pseudogene TRBV3-2) and TRBJ1-5; possibly TRBD1 for D (6 bases). Germline V gene sequence: CDR1 LGHDT, CDR2 YNNKEL (reference sequence). Trimming left V 4 bases short and J 3 bases short, with 28 bases between. CDR3 length: 20 residues. Here the CDR3 DNA reads TGTGCCAGCAGCCTTAGACAGAAAACTAAAACAGGGCGCTTCAATCAGCCCCAGCATTTT. It codes for CASSLRQKTKTGRFNQPQHF.

The V and J genes are TRBV10-2 and TRBJ1-2; tentative D call: TRBD1 (5 bases). Looked up from germline, CDR1 is WSHSY and CDR2 is SAAADI. The V end lost 4 bases, the J end lost 0 bases, and 9 bases lay between the germline ends. CDR3 length: 14 amino acids. The CDR3: CASSAGQANYGYTF. CDR3 in DNA: TGCGCCAGCAGTGCGGGGCAAGCTAACTATGGCTACACCTTC.

For this clone: The junction differs from germline at one of its ends, possibly a read error. The CDR3 nucleotides read TGTGCCAGCTCACCACCAGCCTCCGACAATGAGCAGTTCTTC. Translated: CASSPPASDNEQFF. The genes are TRBV18 and TRBJ2-1; D unclear. Per the germline V gene, CDR1 is KGHSH and CDR2 is LQKENI. This CDR3 has 14 residues.

V usage is TRBV10-3 and J usage is TRBJ2-7, with D possibly matching TRBD1 (5 bases). V lost 2 bases, J lost 4 bases, and 15 bases lay in between. Germline V gene data show CDR1 as ENHRY and CDR2 as SYGVKD. The CDR3 has 15 residues. DNA for the CDR3: TGTGCCATCAGTGAGGACAGAGGAGTCGGATACGAGCAGTACTTC. Residues: CAISEDRGVGYEQYF.

This rearrangement joins TRBV18 to TRBJ2-1; D remains ambiguous. There are 16 residues in the CDR3. The V end lost 3 bases, the J end lost 4 bases, and 16 bases lay between the germline ends. Germline CDR1 reads KGHSH; CDR2 reads LQKENI. DNA for the CDR3: TGTGCCAGCTCACCCCTGACGAGAGGAAGGTACAATGAGCAGTTCTTC. Its protein product is CASSPLTRGRYNEQFF. Drawing the rest from reference TRBV18 and TRBJ2-1, the complete variable domain is NAGVMQNPRHLVRRRGQEARLRCSPMKGHSHVYWYRQLPEEGLKFMVYLQKENIIDESGMPKERFSAEFPKEGPSILRIQQVVRGDSAAYFCASSPLTRGRYNEQFFGPGTRLTVL.

The chain recombines TRBV12-3 or TRBV12-4 with TRBJ2-5; the D gene could be TRBD1 or TRBD2 (5 bases each). The CDR3 sequence is 11 residues long. The ends were cut back, 2 bases at V and 9 bases at J, with 7 bases in the middle. CDR3 in amino acids: CASSLRGAQYF. The CDR3 nucleotides read TGTGCCAGCAGTTTACGAGGGGCCCAGTACTTC.

The genes are TRBV4-3 and TRBJ1-5; possibly TRBD1 for D (5 bases). Trimming took 0 bases from V and 0 from J, leaving 12 bases between them. In germline, CDR1 is LGHNA, CDR2 YSLEER. The CDR3 sequence is 17 residues long. CDR3 sequence reads: CASSQDLGGVSNQPQHF. The DNA for the CDR3 is TGCGCCAGCAGCCAAGATCTTGGGGGAGTTAGCAATCAGCCCCAGCATTTT.

The V gene is TRBV6-5, the J gene TRBJ1-3, with a weak D call TRBD1 (5 bases). CDR3 length: 14 residues. Germline V gene lookup returns CDR1 MNHEY and CDR2 SVGAGI. The V end lost 5 bases, the J end lost 4 bases, and 12 bases lay between the germline ends. Written as DNA, the CDR3 is TGTGCCAGCAGTCCTTCAGGGCAAGGAAACACCATATATTTT. Protein product: CASSPSGQGNTIYF.

The chain recombines TRBV27 with TRBJ2-7; possibly TRBD2 for D (6 bases). The CDR3 runs to 15 residues. Trimming took 0 bases from V and 0 from J, leaving 9 bases between them. Germline CDR1 and CDR2: MNHEY and SMNVEV (reference sequence). CDR3 in DNA: TGTGCCAGCAGTTTATCGTTGGGAGGCTCCTACGAGCAGTACTTC. It yields the protein CASSLSLGGSYEQYF.

The count of this clone is one. V usage is TRBV7-2 and J usage is TRBJ1-1; D remains unclear. Trimming shortened V by 5 bases and J by 1 base, and 14 bases separated the two germline ends. Germline V lookup: CDR1 SGHTA, CDR2 FQGNSA. The CDR3 contains 15 residues. The CDR3 DNA is TGTGCCAGCAGCCCAACTAAAGACAAGAACACTGAAGCTTTCTTT. Protein product: CASSPTKDKNTEAFF.

The chain employs TRBV10-3 and TRBJ1-5; 8 nucleotides line up with TRBD1. Germline CDR1 reads ENHRY; CDR2 reads SYGVKD. The CDR3 has 14 residues. After removal of 6 bases from V and 2 bases from J, the junction contained 3 bases not matched to a gene. CDR3: CAISRQGRNQPQHF. In DNA, the CDR3 is TGTGCCATCAGCCGACAGGGGCGCAATCAGCCCCAGCATTTT.

This chain joins TRBV5-1 and TRBJ2-7; TRBD2 is a possible D gene (5 bases). In germline, CDR1 is SGHRS, CDR2 YFSETQ. CDR3 length: 12 amino acids. V lost 5 bases and J 7 bases, leaving 13 bases between the germline ends. CDR3: CASRRESWEQYF. The CDR3 coding sequence is TGCGCCAGCAGGAGGGAATCGTGGGAGCAGTACTTC.

The chain links TRBV6-5 to TRBJ1-2; D not certain. This CDR3 spans 15 amino acids. Germline V gives CDR1 MNHEY, CDR2 SVGAGI. The germline V and J ends were trimmed by 6 bases and 1 base, with 15 bases remaining between them. The CDR3 DNA reads TGTGCCAGCAGCGCCGGCGCCAATCTTAACTATGGCTACACCTTC. This sequence encodes CASSAGANLNYGYTF.

DNA of the CDR3: TGTGCCTGTCTGGGGCTAGCTGGGGAGACCCAGTACTTC. It specifies CACLGLAGETQYF. This rearrangement joins TRBV25-1 to TRBJ2-5; perhaps D is TRBD1 or TRBD2 (5 bases each). The CDR3 spans 13 residues. V lost 11 bases and J lost 5, with 18 bases in between. Germline V gene lookup returns CDR1 MGHDK and CDR2 SYGVNS.

The chain employs TRBV11-2 and TRBJ2-5, with D possibly TRBD2 on 6 matching bases. CDR3 length: 16 residues. Trimming took off 5 bases at V and 0 bases at J, with 16 bases between the two ends. Germline CDR1 and CDR2: SGHAT and FQNNGV. CDR3 bases: TGTGCCAGCAGCCCTCGAACTGGGAGGTACCAAGAGACCCAGTACTTC. Encoded protein: CASSPRTGRYQETQYF.

The rearrangement links TRBV29-1 to TRBJ2-3, with 7 bases aligning to TRBD2. The CDR3 is made up of 15 amino acids. V gave up 5 bases and J gave up 5 bases; unmatched junction bases: 13. Looked up from germline, CDR1 is SQVTM and CDR2 is ANQGSEA. CDR3 loop: CSVFYSGLKEDTQYF. The CDR3, as DNA: TGCAGCGTTTTCTATAGCGGGTTAAAGGAAGATACGCAGTATTTT.

This rearrangement joins TRBV3-1 (or the pseudogene TRBV3-2) to TRBJ2-3; D could derive from TRBD1 or TRBD2 (5 bases each). The CDR3 is 14 residues long. The germline gives CDR1 LGHDT, CDR2 YNNKEL (reference sequence). V was trimmed by 3 bases and J by 8 bases, leaving 15 bases between them. The CDR3 here is CASSQRGAPGTQYF. CDR3 DNA sequence: TGTGCCAGCAGCCAGAGAGGGGCCCCGGGTACGCAGTATTTT.

This rearrangement joins TRBV30 to TRBJ1-4; D gene unclear. The CDR3 consists of 13 residues. Germline V gene sequence: CDR1 GTSNPN, CDR2 SVGIG (reference sequence). The V and J ends lost 0 bases and 7 bases respectively, with 9 bases between them. For the CDR3, the DNA is TGTGCCTGGAGTGTAACAAGGGTTGAAAAACTGTTTTTT. Translating gives CAWSVTRVEKLFF.

A remark on this clone: The junction and the germline gene differ at one end; a read error may be behind it. This CDR3 is also generated by other DNA sequences in the sample. This chain joins TRBV5-1 and TRBJ1-1; no clear D. CDR3 length: 12 residues. Per germline, CDR1 SGHRS and CDR2 YFSETQ. CDR3 bases: TGCGCCAGCAGTTTGGGAGACACTGAAGCTTTCTTT. Encoded protein: CASSLGDTEAFF.

V usage is TRBV6-5 and J usage is TRBJ2-7, with 7 bases identical to TRBD1. The CDR3 covers 14 residues. CDR1 is MNHEY and CDR2 is SVGAGI in the germline V gene. V lost 7 bases to trimming and J lost 3 bases; unmatched junction nucleotides: 9. The CDR3 protein is CASTPMTGYYEQYF. CDR3 nucleotides: TGTGCCAGCACCCCTATGACAGGGTACTACGAGCAGTACTTC.